These 10 T cell receptor beta chains were sequenced from one sample in a study of CD8 T cells in ankylosing spondylitis. TCRdb independently ran MiXCR on the 5' RACE reads; one entry per CDR3 protein. This sample has 300,000 to 400,000 distinct CDR3 sequences, with roughly 10% found just once. The sequencing input was blood, either unsorted or a sorted T cell fraction (not recorded which). All receptors derive from a female donor with ankylosing spondylitis or in good health (not recorded which).

This clonotype was seen ten or more times. In nucleotides, the CDR3 is TGCGCCAGCAGCTCTCCTTACAATGAGCAGTTCTTC. This sequence encodes CASSSPYNEQFF. The rearrangement uses TRBV5-1 and TRBJ2-1; D remains ambiguous. The CDR3 consists of 12 residues. Germline values: CDR1 SGHRS, CDR2 YFSETQ. Trimming took 3 bases from V and 4 from J, leaving 5 bases between them.

This clonotype was seen at least ten times. The rearrangement uses TRBV5-5 and TRBJ1-5; 10 bases agree with TRBD1. Germline assignment: CDR1 SGHKS and CDR2 YYEKEE (reference sequence). V dropped 3 bases and J dropped 4; count of bases not matched to a gene: 7. CDR3 length equals 16 residues. The CDR3 nucleotides read TGTGCCAGCAGCTCACTCGGGACAGGGGTTAATCAGCCCCAGCATTTT. Translating it yields CASSSLGTGVNQPQHF.

V gene TRBV12-3 or TRBV12-4 combines with J gene TRBJ1-1; 7 nucleotides match TRBD1. This CDR3 has 17 amino acids. V gave up 5 bases and J gave up 0 bases; unmatched junction bases: 12. This CDR3 reads CASSLLQSGTVNTEAFF. The CDR3 coding sequence is TGTGCCAGCAGTCTCTTACAATCCGGGACAGTGAACACTGAAGCTTTCTTT.

This clonotype has more than one count but fewer than ten. The chain has TRBV5-1 and TRBJ1-1; D is unclear. Germline-derived CDR1 and CDR2 are SGHRS and YFSETQ. This CDR3 is built from 14 residues. Trimming removed 4 bases from V and 4 bases from J, with 14 bases in between. CDR3 region: CASSPPLESTEAFF. The DNA for the CDR3 is TGCGCCAGCAGCCCTCCCCTAGAGTCCACTGAAGCTTTCTTT.

This clonotype was seen ten or more times. This chain uses TRBV12-3 or TRBV12-4 with TRBJ2-1; D tentatively fits TRBD1 or TRBD2 (5 bases each). Deletions cut 3 bases from V and 0 bases from J, with 12 bases between. The CDR3 contains 16 residues. CDR3: CASSLGVLSSYNEQFF. The CDR3 DNA sequence: TGTGCCAGCAGTTTGGGGGTCCTGAGCTCCTACAATGAGCAGTTCTTC.

This clonotype appeared many times. The chain carries TRBV10-3 and TRBJ1-2; D ambiguous. Trimming took 2 bases from V and 2 from J, leaving 6 bases between them. The germline V gene has CDR1 ENHRY and CDR2 SYGVKD. This CDR3 spans 13 amino acids. CDR3 sequence (DNA): TGTGCCATCAGTGAGACTGGGAACTATGGCTACACCTTC. Its translation: CAISETGNYGYTF.

This clonotype was seen only a few times. The CDR3 sequence is CASSPSAGIAYNEQFF. The CDR3 DNA reads as TGTGCCAGCTCACCCTCGGCAGGGATAGCCTACAATGAGCAGTTCTTC. The chain joins TRBV18 to TRBJ2-1; tentatively, D is TRBD1 (5 bases). Trimming stripped 3 bases from V and 2 bases from J, with 14 bases between. In germline, CDR1 is KGHSH, CDR2 LQKENI. The CDR3 length is 16 residues.

This clonotype has just a few counts. At one end the junction does not follow the germline gene, possibly because of a read error. The chain carries TRBV20-1 and TRBJ2-3; 13 nucleotides align to TRBD2. CDR3 length: 12 amino acids. Germline V lookup: CDR1 DFQATT, CDR2 SNEGSKA (reference sequence). The CDR3 sequence: CSAAPGLAGKDF. CDR3 DNA: TGCAGTGCTGCCCCGGGACTAGCGGGAAAGGATTTT.

This clonotype appeared many times. The CDR3, as DNA: TGTGCCAGCAGTTCGGACGGTAGCAATCAGCCCCAGCATTTT. Its protein is CASSSDGSNQPQHF. This chain uses TRBV12-3 or TRBV12-4 with TRBJ1-5; no reliable D call. The CDR3 extends over 14 amino acids. The V gene lost 4 bases and the J gene lost 0 bases, with 7 bases spanning the gap.

This clonotype has a count of ten or more. V is TRBV5-1 and J is TRBJ2-3, with 8 bases fitting TRBD2. The V segment lost 3 bases and the J segment 2 bases; nucleotides outside the gene matches: 11. The germline V gene has CDR1 SGHRS and CDR2 YFSETQ. This CDR3 comprises 17 residues. CDR3 sequence: CASSSPGGGGLTDTQYF. The CDR3 DNA follows: TGCGCCAGCAGCTCCCCCGGTGGCGGGGGGCTCACAGATACGCAGTATTTT.